The sequence of this TCR beta chain was determined in a study of Tregs in tolerant kidney transplant recipients. Study-level findings and limits: Validation in larger populations is needed because few patients were studied. This study did not directly address biological reproducibility. Tregs expanded with activated donor B cells seemed most donor-specific.

Using immunoSEQ multiplex PCR, the repertoire was profiled, and TCRdb retains in-frame clones only, with some absent. Of under 300,000 clones detected, about 80% appear once; the ten largest clones hold about 0.64%. CD4+CD25+CD127- Tregs, CD4+CD25- non-Tregs, CD4 and CD8 cells were sorted. This clone turned up a few times. Its antigen is as yet unknown. The CDR3 runs 14 residues. V lost 8 bases to trimming and J lost 3 bases, with 14 bases between them. The germline V gene encodes CDR1 MNHEY and CDR2 SVGAGI. The chain combines TRBV6-5 with TRBJ1-5; D may be TRBD1 (6 bases). The sequence was obtained from a human donor in good health. The specimen sequenced was CD4+ T cells from blood. The CDR3 sequence is CASRLTGNNQPQHF. The CDR3 DNA reads TGTGCCAGCCGCCTTACAGGGAACAATCAGCCCCAGCATTTT.